This T cell receptor beta chain was captured in a study of T cell responses to AZD1222 COVID-19 vaccine. Profiled with immunoSEQ multiplex PCR; TCRdb holds only in-frame clones, not every one. The data contain around 70,000 clones, 80% to 85% of them singletons. In the case of this clone: The target antigen is unknown.

Study-level points and caveats: Donors in the cohort were predominantly white British and more often female, and clonal diversity was possibly underestimated. Once two AZD1222 doses were given, Spike-specific TCR breadth and depth went up. Repertoires were obtained only post-peak T cell response.

The sequence was collected from an adult in good health. Sample: peripheral blood, taken on day 0 of AZD1222 vaccination.

The CDR3 nucleotides read TGTGCCAGCAGTCAGGGAGGGCGGGAGCAGTACTTC. Its translation is CASSQGGREQYF. The chain recombines TRBV27 with TRBJ2-7, with 7 bases aligning to TRBD2. Germline loops: CDR1 MNHEY, CDR2 SMNVEV (reference sequence). CDR3 length: 12 residues. The V and J ends lost 5 bases and 7 bases, in that order; junction bases with no gene match: 5.